Below, 2 T cell receptor beta chains from the same sample are listed, as sequenced in a study of T cell responses to AZD1222 COVID-19 vaccine. The repertoire was sequenced with immunoSEQ multiplex PCR; TCRdb's copy has only in-frame clones and lacks some. This table has about 140,000 clones, around 87% appearing once. The specimen comprised peripheral blood, sampled on day 0 of AZD1222 vaccination. The receptors shown here come from an adult in good health.

This chain uses TRBV11-2 with TRBJ1-4; no clear D. Germline V gene data show CDR1 as SGHAT and CDR2 as FQNNGV. The V and J ends lost 2 bases and 5 bases respectively, with 15 bases between them. CDR3 length equals 16 residues. CDR3 amino acids: CASSLLPGVRNEKLFF. CDR3 bases: TGTGCCAGCAGCTTACTGCCCGGGGTGAGGAATGAAAAACTGTTTTTT.

The V call is TRBV7-2, the J call TRBJ2-2; TRBD2 aligns across 13 bases. The germline gives CDR1 SGHTA, CDR2 FQGNSA. The CDR3 contains 16 residues. The ends lost 5 bases at V and 7 bases at J; junction bases unmatched: 7. The CDR3 sequence: CASSRTSGSRSGELFF. The CDR3 DNA reads TGTGCCAGCAGCAGGACTAGCGGGAGTCGGAGCGGGGAGCTGTTTTTT.